This TCR beta chain was recorded in a study of shared clonotypes between healthy human individuals. Clones were read by immunoSEQ multiplex PCR, and TCRdb kept only the in-frame ones, dropping some. This table holds over 1.5 million clones, roughly 98% found once. The germline gives CDR1 SGDLS, CDR2 YYNGEE. The CDR3 spans 15 residues. V gave up 5 bases and J gave up 4 bases, with 19 bases separating them. This chain joins TRBV9 and TRBJ2-7; D may be TRBD1 (5 bases). Sequenced material: naive CD4+ T cells sorted from blood. Stated subset: CD45RA+ positively selected. This clonotype was obtained from a man in his thirties or forties in good health. CDR3: CASSQRLDRYYEQYF. The CDR3 DNA reads TGTGCCAGCAGTCAACGACTCGACAGATATTACGAGCAGTACTTC.